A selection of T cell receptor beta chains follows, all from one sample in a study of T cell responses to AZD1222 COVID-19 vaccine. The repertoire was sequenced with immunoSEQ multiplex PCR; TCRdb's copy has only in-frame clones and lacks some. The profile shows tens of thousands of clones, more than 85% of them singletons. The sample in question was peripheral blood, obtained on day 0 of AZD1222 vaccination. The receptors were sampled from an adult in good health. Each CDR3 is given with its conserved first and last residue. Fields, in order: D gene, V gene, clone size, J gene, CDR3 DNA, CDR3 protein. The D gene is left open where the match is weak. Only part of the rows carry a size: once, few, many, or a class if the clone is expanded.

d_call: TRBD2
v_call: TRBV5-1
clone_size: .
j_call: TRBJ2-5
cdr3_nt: TGCGCCAGCAGCACGGGGACTAGCAAAGAGACCCAGTACTTC
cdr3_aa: CASSTGTSKETQYF

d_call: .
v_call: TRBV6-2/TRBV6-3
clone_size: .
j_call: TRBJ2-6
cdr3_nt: TGTGCCAGCAGTTACAGAGGGGGCTCTGGGGCCAACGTCCTGACTTTC
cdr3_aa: CASSYRGGSGANVLTF

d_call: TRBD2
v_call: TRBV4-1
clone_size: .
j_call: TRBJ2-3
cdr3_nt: TGCGCCAGCAGCCCTCCCCGGACTAGCGGGGGCACAGATACGCGGTATTTT
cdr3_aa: CASSPPRTSGGTDTRYF

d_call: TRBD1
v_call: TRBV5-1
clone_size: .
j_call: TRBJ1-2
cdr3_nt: TGCGCCAGCAGCTTGGATGCGACAGGGGGCCGCAACTATGGCTACACCTTC
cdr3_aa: CASSLDATGGRNYGYTF

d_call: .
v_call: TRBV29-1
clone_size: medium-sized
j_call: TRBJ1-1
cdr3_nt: TGCAGCGTTGAAGTGAATAGGGCAGCTTTCTTT
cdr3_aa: CSVEVNRAAFF

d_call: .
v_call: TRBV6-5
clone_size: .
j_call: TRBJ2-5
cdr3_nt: TGTGCCAGCAGGCGTAGCAAAGAGACCCAGTACTTC
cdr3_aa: CASRRSKETQYF

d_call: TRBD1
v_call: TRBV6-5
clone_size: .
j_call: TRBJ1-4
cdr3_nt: TGTGCCAGCAGTTTAACGGGACAGGGACTAAAACTGTTTTTT
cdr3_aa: CASSLTGQGLKLFF

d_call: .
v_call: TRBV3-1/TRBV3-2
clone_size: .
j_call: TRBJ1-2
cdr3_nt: TGTGCCAGCAGCCTTACCCCGGACGGCTATGGCTACACCTTC
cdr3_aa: CASSLTPDGYGYTF

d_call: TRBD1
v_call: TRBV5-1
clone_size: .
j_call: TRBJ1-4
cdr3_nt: TGCGCCAGCAGCTTGGCGGGGACAGGGCGGAATGAAAAACTGTTTTTT
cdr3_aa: CASSLAGTGRNEKLFF

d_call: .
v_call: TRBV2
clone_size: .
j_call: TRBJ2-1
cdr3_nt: TGTGCCAGCAGCGAACGGAGCGGGTCTTTCTACAATGAGCAGTTCTTC
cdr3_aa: CASSERSGSFYNEQFF

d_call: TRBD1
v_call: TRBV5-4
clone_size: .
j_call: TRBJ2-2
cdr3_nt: TGTGCCAGCAGTTCCGACAGGGGCCAGGGCGGGGAGCTGTTTTTT
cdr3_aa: CASSSDRGQGGELFF